These 9 T cell receptor beta chains came from one sample sequenced in a study of T cells in Graves' hyperthyroidism and ophthalmopathy (dated by TCRdb to about 2019). The protocol used for the library was multiplex PCR. Sequencing was performed on an Illumina HiSeq 2000. Amplification of TCR beta CDR3 regions was carried out from RNA transcripts. The TCR CDR3 was subjected to a first round of RT-PCR using the HTBI primer set and the Qiagen OneStep RT-PCR kit. TCRdb handled the public reads itself, with Q25 trimming in fastp and clone calling in MiXCR, and kept productive beta chains. When rows share a CDR3 protein, they turn into one entry using the most common DNA and genes. The sample records fewer than 850,000 distinct CDR3 sequences, around 16% of which are singletons. Together, the top ten hold around a sixth of the sample. Sequencing was carried out using blood. The receptors shown here come from a man aged 50 or older with Graves' hyperthyroidism.

V usage is TRBV10-1 and J usage is TRBJ1-1; D remains unclear. Per germline, CDR1 WNHNN and CDR2 SYGVQD (reference sequence). CDR3 size: 14 residues. V shed 5 bases and J shed 2 bases, with 12 bases lying between them. CDR3: CASSRGGDNTEAFF. Written as DNA, the CDR3 is TGCGCCAGCAGTCGGGGAGGCGACAACACTGAAGCTTTCTTT.

Comment on this clonotype: The junction and the germline gene differ at one end; a read error may be behind it. The chain links TRBV2 to TRBJ1-4; no clear D gene. The CDR3 is 15 residues long. In germline, CDR1 is SNHLY, CDR2 FYNNEI. The CDR3 region has the DNA TGTGCCAGCAGGTTCGGGCGGCGAACTAATGAAAGACTGTTTTTT. This codes for CASRFGRRTNERLFF.

There are many counts of this clonotype. The chain carries TRBV15 and TRBJ1-4, with TRBD1 identical over 7 bases. Trimming at V came to 0 bases and at J to 3 bases, leaving 7 bases not matched to a gene. Germline V gene data show CDR1 as LNHNV and CDR2 as YYDKDF (reference sequence). The CDR3 sequence is 17 residues long. The CDR3 loop reads CATSRDMGTGANEKLFF. Written as DNA, the CDR3 is TGTGCCACCAGCAGAGATATGGGAACAGGGGCTAATGAAAAACTGTTTTTT.

This clonotype was detected only a few times. The chain employs TRBV29-1 and TRBJ1-2, with D maybe TRBD1 (5 bases). This CDR3 comprises 12 residues. The V end lost 7 bases, the J end lost 6 bases, and 15 bases lay between the germline ends. Germline loops: CDR1 SQVTM, CDR2 ANQGSEA. The CDR3 spells CSARSGTDGYTF. The CDR3, as DNA: TGCAGCGCTCGATCCGGGACGGATGGCTACACCTTC.

On this clonotype itself: This could be a read error, since a much larger clone is one nucleotide away. This sequence joins TRBV6-1 and TRBJ2-7; D is undetermined. This CDR3 comprises 16 residues. Trimming left V 5 bases short and J 0 bases short, with 17 bases between. From germline, CDR1 is MNHNS and CDR2 SASEGT. In DNA form, the CDR3 reads TGTGCCAGCAGTTCCCGTCCGGCAGGTTTCTCCTACGAGCAGTACTTC. It codes for CASSSRPAGFSYEQYF.

This clonotype was detected ten times or more. The rearrangement links TRBV6-2 or TRBV6-3 to TRBJ1-1, with D unclear. This CDR3 spans 17 amino acids. The ends were cut back, 0 bases at V and 1 base at J, with 15 bases in the middle. Germline-derived CDR1 and CDR2 are MNHEY and SVGEGT. The CDR3, as DNA: TGTGCCAGCAGTTACTCGATTGGCGGGCGGCCGAACACTGAAGCTTTCTTT. Amino acids: CASSYSIGGRPNTEAFF.

In its sample, this clonotype was seen a few times. CDR3 protein: CASSYRAGGGYNEQFF. CDR3 nucleotide sequence: TGTGCCAGCAGCTATCGAGCGGGAGGAGGGTACAATGAGCAGTTCTTC. The V call is TRBV11-2, the J call TRBJ2-1; 9 nucleotides align to TRBD2. This CDR3 is built from 16 residues. Germline values: CDR1 SGHAT, CDR2 FQNNGV. The ends lost 4 bases at V and 4 bases at J; junction bases unmatched: 8. The full variable domain, rest sourced from reference TRBV11-2 and TRBJ2-1, is EAGVAQSPRYKIIEKRQSVAFWCNPISGHATLYWYQQILGQGPKLLIQFQNNGVVDDSQLPKDRFSAERLKGVDSTLKIQPAKLEDSAVYLCASSYRAGGGYNEQFFGPGTRLTVL.

This clonotype was observed many times. The chain recombines TRBV7-2 with TRBJ2-5, with a possible D match to TRBD1 (5 bases). This CDR3 has 14 residues. The V end lost 2 bases, the J end lost 1 base, and 8 bases lay between the germline ends. In germline, CDR1 is SGHTA, CDR2 FQGNSA. The CDR3 DNA reads TGTGCCAGCAGCTTACTCAGGGTCCAAGAGACCCAGTACTTC. Its translation: CASSLLRVQETQYF. The whole variable domain, remainder taken from reference TRBV7-2 and TRBJ2-5, is GAGVSQSPSNKVTEKGKDVELRCDPISGHTALYWYRQSLGQGLEFLIYFQGNSAPDKSGLPSDRFSAERTGGSVSTLTIQRTQQEDSAVYLCASSLLRVQETQYFGPGTRLLVL.

This clonotype was counted between two and nine times. The junction departs from germline at one end; a sequencing error may be responsible. The rearrangement uses TRBV2 and TRBJ2-1; TRBD1 matches 7 bases. This CDR3 contains 14 residues. Germline CDR1 reads SNHLY; CDR2 reads FYNNEI. The CDR3 is CASRETGHRPPLVF. The CDR3 DNA is TGTGCCAGCAGGGAGACAGGGCACCGTCCCCCGCTGGTCTTC.